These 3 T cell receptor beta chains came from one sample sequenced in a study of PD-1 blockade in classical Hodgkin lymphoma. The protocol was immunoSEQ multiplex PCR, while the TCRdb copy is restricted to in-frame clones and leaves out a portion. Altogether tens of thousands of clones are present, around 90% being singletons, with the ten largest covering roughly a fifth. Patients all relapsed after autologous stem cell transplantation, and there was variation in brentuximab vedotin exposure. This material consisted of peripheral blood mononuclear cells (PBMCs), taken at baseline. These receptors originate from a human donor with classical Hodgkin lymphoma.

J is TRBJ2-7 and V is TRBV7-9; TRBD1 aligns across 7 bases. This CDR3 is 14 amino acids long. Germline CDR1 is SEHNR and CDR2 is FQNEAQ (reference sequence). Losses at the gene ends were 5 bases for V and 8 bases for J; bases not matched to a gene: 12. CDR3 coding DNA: TGTGCCAGCAGCATATCCGGGACAGAGCATAAGCAGTACTTC. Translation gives CASSISGTEHKQYF. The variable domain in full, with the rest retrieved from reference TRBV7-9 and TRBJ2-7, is DTGVSQNPRHKITKRGQNVTFRCDPISEHNRLYWYRQTLGQGPEFLTYFQNEAQLEKSRLLSDRFSAERPKGSFSTLEIQRTEQGDSAMYLCASSISGTEHKQYFGPGTRLTVT.

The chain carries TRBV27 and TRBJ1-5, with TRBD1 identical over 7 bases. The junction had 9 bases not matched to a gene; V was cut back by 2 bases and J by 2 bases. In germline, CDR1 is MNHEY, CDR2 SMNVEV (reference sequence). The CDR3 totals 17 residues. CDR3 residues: CASSLTPLDRGNQPQHF. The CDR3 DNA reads TGTGCCAGCAGTTTAACTCCCCTTGACAGGGGCAATCAGCCCCAGCATTTT.

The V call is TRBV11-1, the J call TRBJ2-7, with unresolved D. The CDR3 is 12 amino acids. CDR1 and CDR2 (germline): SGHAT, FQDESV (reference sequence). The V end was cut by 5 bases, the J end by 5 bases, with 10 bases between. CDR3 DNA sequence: TGTGCCAGCAGCCCGTTTTCCCACGAGCAGTACTTC. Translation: CASSPFSHEQYF.